What follows describes a single T cell receptor beta chain. The sample originates from a study of cytomegalovirus exposure and HLA in healthy donors. PCR involved 60 Vbeta and 13 Jbeta primers. Sequenced by immunoSEQ multiplex PCR; TCRdb stores in-frame clones only, minus some. In the table there are approximately 110,000 clones, approximately 70% of which are singletons. The sequencing input was PBMCs. This receptor was obtained from a man aged 40-49 years in good health and CMV-seropositive.

The CDR3 bases are TGTGCCAGCAGTTTATCCCCTAACTCCTACGAGCAGTACTTC. Translated, it gives CASSLSPNSYEQYF. The V call is TRBV27, the J call TRBJ2-7; D is ambiguous. The V gene lost 0 bases and the J gene lost 0 bases, with 6 bases spanning the gap. The germline gives CDR1 MNHEY, CDR2 SMNVEV (reference sequence). The CDR3 consists of 14 residues.